This TCR beta chain was captured in a study of neurological immune-mediated disorders. The CDR3 contains 15 residues. Germline V gene sequence: CDR1 SGHTA, CDR2 FQGNSA. Trimming removed 2 bases at V and 4 bases at J, with 14 bases between. At least ten counts were recorded for this clonotype. The cDNA was synthesized by 5'RACE incorporating 10-nucleotide random UMIs. From the 5' RACE reads, TCRdb called clonotypes with MiXCR, one entry per CDR3 protein. The sample carries about 59,000 distinct CDR3 sequences, roughly 12% recorded once. The chain uses TRBV7-2 and TRBJ1-1; D unresolved. Sequencing was performed on PBMCs. The receptor comes from a woman in her fifties or sixties with HTLV-1-associated myelopathy (HAM/TSP). CDR3 sequence (DNA): TGTGCCAGCAGCTTACTTCTAGGGATGATCACTGAAGCTTTCTTT. Translating it yields CASSLLLGMITEAFF.